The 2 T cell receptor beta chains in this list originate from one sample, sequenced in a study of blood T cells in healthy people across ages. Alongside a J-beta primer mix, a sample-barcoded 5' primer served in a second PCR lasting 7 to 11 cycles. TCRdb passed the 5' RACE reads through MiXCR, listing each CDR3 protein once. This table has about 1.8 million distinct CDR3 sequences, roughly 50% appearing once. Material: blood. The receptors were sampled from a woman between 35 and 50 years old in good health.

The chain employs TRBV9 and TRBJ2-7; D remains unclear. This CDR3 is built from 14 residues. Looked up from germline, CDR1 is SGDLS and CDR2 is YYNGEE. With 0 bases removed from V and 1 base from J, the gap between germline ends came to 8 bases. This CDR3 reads CASSVEVGSYEQYF. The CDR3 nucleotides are TGTGCCAGCAGCGTAGAGGTTGGGTCCTACGAGCAGTACTTC.

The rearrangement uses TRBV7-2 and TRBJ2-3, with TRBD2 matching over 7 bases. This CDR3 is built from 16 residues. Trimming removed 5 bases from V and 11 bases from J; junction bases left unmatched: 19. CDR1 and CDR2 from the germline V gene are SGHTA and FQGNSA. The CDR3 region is CASSKDGGLGSRGQYF. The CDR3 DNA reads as TGTGCCAGCAGCAAAGACGGAGGACTAGGATCAAGGGGGCAGTATTTT.